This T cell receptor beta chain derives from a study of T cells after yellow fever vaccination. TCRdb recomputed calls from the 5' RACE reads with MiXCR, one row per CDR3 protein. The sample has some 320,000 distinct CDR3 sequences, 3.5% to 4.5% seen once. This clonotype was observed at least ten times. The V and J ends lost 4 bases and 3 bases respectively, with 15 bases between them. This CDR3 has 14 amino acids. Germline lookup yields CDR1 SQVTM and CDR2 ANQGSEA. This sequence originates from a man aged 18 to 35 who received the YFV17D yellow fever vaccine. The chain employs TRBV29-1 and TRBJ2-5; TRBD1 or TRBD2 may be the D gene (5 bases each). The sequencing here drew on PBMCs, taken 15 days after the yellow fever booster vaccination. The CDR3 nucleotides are TGCAGCGTTGTGGGGCCAGGGAGTAAAGAGACCCAGTACTTC. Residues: CSVVGPGSKETQYF.